The 6 T cell receptor beta chains below were found in one sample sequenced in a study of siplizumab effects on memory and regulatory T cells (dated by TCRdb to the late 2010s). The library was obtained by the immunoSEQ multiplex PCR assay. TCRdb re-hosts the immuneACCESS table, in-frame sequences only. Its copies lack some clones; in the studies checked, an unresolved V gene accounts for under half of them, and the cause for the rest is not known. Counted in this sample were tens of thousands of clones; roughly 89% of them appeared once. Over 25% of the sample rests with the top ten. Sequencing was done on a sample of CD8+ T cells sorted from blood. The receptors come from a human donor in good health.

The rearrangement uses TRBV30 and TRBJ2-1; D perhaps matches TRBD2 (5 bases). Germline values: CDR1 GTSNPN, CDR2 SVGIG (reference sequence). Trimming left V 4 bases short and J 0 bases short, with 13 bases between. The CDR3 is 15 residues long. CDR3 loop: CAWITSGNSYNEQFF. The CDR3 DNA is TGTGCCTGGATTACATCGGGGAACTCCTACAATGAGCAGTTCTTC. Combining the CDR3 with reference TRBV30 and TRBJ2-1 gives the whole variable domain SQTIHQWPATLVQPVGSPLSLECTVEGTSNPNLYWYRQAAGRGLQLLFYSVGIGQISSEVPQNLSASRPQDRQFILSSKKLLLSDSGFYLCAWITSGNSYNEQFFGPGTRLTVL.

This chain's CDR3 is CAWATTGLGTEAFF. DNA of the CDR3: TGTGCCTGGGCGACGACAGGGCTGGGCACTGAAGCTTTCTTT. The V call is TRBV30, the J call TRBJ1-1; TRBD1 matches at 7 bases. Germline V gene sequence: CDR1 GTSNPN, CDR2 SVGIG (reference sequence). The CDR3 runs to 14 residues. Trimming took 5 bases from V and 4 from J; bases not matched to a gene: 10.

On this clone: One junction end does not reproduce the germline sequence, and a read error may be involved. V gene TRBV5-4 combines with J gene TRBJ2-3; 8 bases match TRBD2. This CDR3 spans 13 amino acids. Germline V lookup: CDR1 SGHNT, CDR2 YYREEE (reference sequence). Here the CDR3 reads CASSLAEGLAGCF. The CDR3 coding sequence is TGTGCCAGCAGCTTGGCGGAAGGGTTAGCGGGGTGTTTT.

J is TRBJ2-3 and V is TRBV7-2; TRBD2 matches 12 bases. V was clipped by 5 bases and J by 6 bases; unmatched bases: 9. This CDR3 contains 16 residues. The V gene's germline CDR1 is SGHTA and CDR2 FQGNSA. The CDR3 protein is CASSPLLAGGRDTQYF. CDR3 nucleotide sequence: TGTGCCAGCAGCCCCTTGCTAGCGGGAGGGCGTGATACGCAGTATTTT. Based on the CDR3 plus reference TRBV7-2 and TRBJ2-3, the full variable domain is GAGVSQSPSNKVTEKGKDVELRCDPISGHTALYWYRQSLGQGLEFLIYFQGNSAPDKSGLPSDRFSAERTGGSVSTLTIQRTQQEDSAVYLCASSPLLAGGRDTQYFGPGTRLTVL.

The rearrangement links TRBV4-1 to TRBJ2-1; D may be TRBD2 (6 bases). Germline CDR1 is MGHRA and CDR2 is YSYEKL. V gave up 7 bases and J gave up 0 bases, with 13 bases separating them. CDR3 length: 15 residues. The CDR3 DNA follows: TGCGCCAGCACCTCGGAGGGGCCCTCCTACAATGAGCAGTTCTTC. Translation: CASTSEGPSYNEQFF.

The chain links TRBV19 to TRBJ2-7; either TRBD1 or TRBD2 may supply D (5 bases each). Trimming shortened V by 10 bases and J by 2 bases, and 15 bases separated the two germline ends. The CDR3 extends over 13 amino acids. Per germline, CDR1 LNHDA and CDR2 SQIVND (reference sequence). The DNA for the CDR3 is TGTGCCACCCGAGGGGACCTTACCTACGAGCAGTACTTC. Protein: CATRGDLTYEQYF.